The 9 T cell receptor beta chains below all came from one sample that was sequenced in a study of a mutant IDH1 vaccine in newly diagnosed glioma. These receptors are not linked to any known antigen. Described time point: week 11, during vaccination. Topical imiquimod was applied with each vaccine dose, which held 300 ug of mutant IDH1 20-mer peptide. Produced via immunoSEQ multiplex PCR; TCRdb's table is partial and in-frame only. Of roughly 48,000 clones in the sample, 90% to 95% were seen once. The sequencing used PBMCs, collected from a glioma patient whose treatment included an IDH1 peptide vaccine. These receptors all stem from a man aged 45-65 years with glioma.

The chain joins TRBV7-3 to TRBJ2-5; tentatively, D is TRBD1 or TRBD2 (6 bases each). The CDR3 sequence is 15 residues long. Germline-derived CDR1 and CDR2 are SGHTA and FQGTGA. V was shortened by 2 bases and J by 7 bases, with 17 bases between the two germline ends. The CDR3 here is CASSLSGGRFGTQYF. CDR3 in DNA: TGTGCCAGCAGCTTATCCGGGGGCAGGTTTGGGACCCAGTACTTC.

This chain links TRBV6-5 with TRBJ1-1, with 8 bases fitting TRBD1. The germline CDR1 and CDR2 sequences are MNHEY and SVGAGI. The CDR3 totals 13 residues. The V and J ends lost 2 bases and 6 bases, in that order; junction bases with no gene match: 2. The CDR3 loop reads CASSYTQGAEAFF. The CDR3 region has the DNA TGTGCCAGCAGTTACACACAGGGGGCTGAAGCTTTCTTT.

In nucleotides, the CDR3 is TGTGCCAGCAGTGACTGGCCTCTAGCGGACGCCTACGAGCAGTACTTC. This encodes CASSDWPLADAYEQYF. This chain joins TRBV6-1 and TRBJ2-7, with 7 bases aligning to TRBD2. The CDR3 runs 16 residues. CDR1 is MNHNS and CDR2 is SASEGT in the germline V gene. Germline trimming cut 3 bases from V and 2 bases from J; bases unmatched to any gene: 10.

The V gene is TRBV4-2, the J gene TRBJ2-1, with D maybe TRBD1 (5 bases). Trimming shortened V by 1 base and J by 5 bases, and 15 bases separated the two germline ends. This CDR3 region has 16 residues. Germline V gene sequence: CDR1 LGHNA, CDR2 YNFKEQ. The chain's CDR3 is CASSQVSRAGDNEQFF. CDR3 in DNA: TGTGCCAGCAGCCAAGTTTCCAGGGCTGGGGACAATGAGCAGTTCTTC.

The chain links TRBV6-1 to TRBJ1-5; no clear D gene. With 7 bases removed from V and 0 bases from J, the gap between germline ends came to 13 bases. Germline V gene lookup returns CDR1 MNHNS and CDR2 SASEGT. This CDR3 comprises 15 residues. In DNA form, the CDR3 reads TGTGCCAGCACCTCGGACGTCTATAGCAATCAGCCCCAGCATTTT. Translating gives CASTSDVYSNQPQHF.

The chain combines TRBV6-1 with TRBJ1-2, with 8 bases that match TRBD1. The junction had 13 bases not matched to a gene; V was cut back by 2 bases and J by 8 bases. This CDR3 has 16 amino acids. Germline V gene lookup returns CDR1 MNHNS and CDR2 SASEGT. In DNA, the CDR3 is TGTGCCAGCAGTGAAATCGTGAGACAGGGGCTTGGCGGCTACACCTTC. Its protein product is CASSEIVRQGLGGYTF.

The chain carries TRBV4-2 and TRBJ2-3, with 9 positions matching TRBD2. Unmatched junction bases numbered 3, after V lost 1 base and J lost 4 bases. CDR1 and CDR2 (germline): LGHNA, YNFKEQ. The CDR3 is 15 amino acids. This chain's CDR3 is CASSQGSGSADTQYF. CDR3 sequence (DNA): TGTGCCAGCAGCCAAGGTAGCGGGAGCGCAGATACGCAGTATTTT.

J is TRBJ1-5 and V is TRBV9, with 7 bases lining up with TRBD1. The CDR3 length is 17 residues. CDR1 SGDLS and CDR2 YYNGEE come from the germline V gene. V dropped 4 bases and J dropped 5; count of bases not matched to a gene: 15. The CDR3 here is CASSPPLWDSFDQPQHF. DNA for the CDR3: TGTGCCAGCAGCCCCCCCCTCTGGGACAGTTTCGATCAGCCCCAGCATTTT.

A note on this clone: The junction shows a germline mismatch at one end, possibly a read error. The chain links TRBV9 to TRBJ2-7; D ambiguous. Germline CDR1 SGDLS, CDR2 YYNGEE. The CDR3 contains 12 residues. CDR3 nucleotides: TGTGCCAGCAGCACCCCCCCCTCAGCCATAGACTTC. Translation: CASSTPPSAIDF.